The sequence of this T cell receptor beta chain was determined in a study of OX40 agonist ivuxolimab in advanced cancers. Profiling relied on immunoSEQ multiplex PCR, and the TCRdb table lists in-frame clones only, not all of them. The sample has tens of thousands of clones; approximately 92% are singletons. The V gene end was trimmed by 6 bases and the J gene end by 3 bases; junction bases not matched to a gene: 4. The CDR3 is 15 residues long. Per the germline V gene, CDR1 is MNHEY and CDR2 is SVGAGI. The TCR sequence derives from an adult with an advanced solid tumor such as melanoma, head and neck, liver or kidney cancer. The genes are TRBV6-5 and TRBJ1-3; 11 nucleotides agree with TRBD1. Here the sequenced sample was CD4+ or CD8+ T cells sorted from blood, taken in a trial of the OX40 agonist ivuxolimab. In DNA form, the CDR3 reads TGTGCCAGCAGCTTGGACAGGGGGCTTGGAAACACCATATATTTT. Translated: CASSLDRGLGNTIYF.